The 5 T cell receptor beta chains listed next were all sequenced from one sample in a study of early T cells in non-severe SARS-CoV-2 infection. TCRdb recomputed calls from the 5' RACE reads with MiXCR, one row per CDR3 protein. The top ten hold roughly 1.2% of the sample, which has some 98,000 distinct CDR3 sequences, 16% seen once. The sample was whole blood. All receptors derive from an adult who was a healthcare worker with PCR-confirmed SARS-CoV-2 infection or an uninfected control (not recorded which).

This clonotype was recorded a few times. The rearrangement joins TRBV2 to TRBJ1-3, with 7 nucleotides matching TRBD1. Germline CDR1 and CDR2: SNHLY and FYNNEI. Trimming removed 6 bases from V and 4 bases from J; junction bases left unmatched: 6. The CDR3 spans 14 residues. The CDR3 protein is CASSSTGTGNTIYF. CDR3 coding DNA: TGTGCCAGCAGCTCGACAGGGACGGGAAACACCATATATTTT.

The gene calls are TRBV28 and TRBJ1-5; TRBD1 aligns across 7 bases. The CDR3 runs 17 residues. Germline CDR1 is MDHEN and CDR2 is SYDVKM. The J segment lost 4 bases and the V segment lost 4 bases, leaving 13 bases of the junction unmatched. CDR3 in DNA: TGTGCCAGCAGTTACCGAAAGGACAGGCGGGCAAATCAGCCCCAGCATTTT. Translation: CASSYRKDRRANQPQHF.

Details on this clonotype: A junction end diverges from the germline sequence, so it may reflect a read error. This chain links TRBV6-2 or TRBV6-3 with TRBJ1-1; unclear D gene. From germline, CDR1 is MNHEY and CDR2 SVGEGT. The CDR3 loop spans 14 amino acids. CDR3 amino acids: CASSPRPRNTEVFF. The CDR3 nucleotides are TGTGCCAGCAGCCCCCGACCGCGGAACACTGAAGTTTTCTTT.

The chain joins TRBV28 to TRBJ2-5; D uncertain. Trimming pared 8 bases from V and 2 bases from J, leaving 6 bases between. The CDR3 contains 11 residues. Germline lookup yields CDR1 MDHEN and CDR2 SYDVKM. The CDR3 protein is CASLGQETQYF. CDR3 in DNA: TGTGCCAGCCTCGGGCAAGAGACCCAGTACTTC.

The chain employs TRBV5-1 and TRBJ2-7; 10 nucleotides align to TRBD2. Per germline, CDR1 SGHRS and CDR2 YFSETQ. The CDR3 runs to 17 residues. J was trimmed by 3 bases and V by 1 base; bases with no gene match: 10. CDR3 in amino acids: CASSLFATSGRVYEQYF. Here the CDR3 DNA reads TGCGCCAGCAGCTTGTTTGCGACTAGCGGGCGAGTCTACGAGCAGTACTTC.